This T cell receptor beta chain was profiled in a study of T cell repertoires in cytomegalovirus infection. This clonotype was detected only a few times. Antigen specificity is unknown. Study-wide results and caveats: Predominance within the ex vivo response was attributable to HLA-C-restricted CMV-specific TCR beta clonotypes.

The germline CDR1 and CDR2 sequences are SEHNR and FQNEAQ (reference sequence). The CDR3 has 15 amino acids. V lost 1 base, J lost 7 bases, and 8 bases stayed unmatched. TCRdb re-derived calls from the reads in MiXCR, one entry per CDR3 protein. The data hold about 890,000 distinct CDR3 sequences, with around 29% observed a single time. This clonotype originated in a human donor in good health (CMV status not recorded). Some clones in this sample may be carry-over from other donors' samples. This chain connects TRBV7-9 to TRBJ1-2, with 8 bases lining up with TRBD1. Specimen: cultured CD8+ T cells from PBMCs, collected from culture after CMV antigen stimulation. The CDR3 loop reads CASSLGPGGLGGYTF. The CDR3 coding sequence is TGTGCCAGCAGCTTAGGTCCAGGGGGCCTCGGTGGCTACACCTTC.